This TCR beta chain is from a study of shared clonotypes between healthy human individuals. Researchers sequenced unsorted PBMC DNA using ten immunoSEQ deep assay plates. In the authors' workflow: For the immunoSEQ data, sequences were junction-only without quality scores, so filtering differed. Repertoires were generated with immunoSEQ multiplex PCR, while TCRdb's copy carries only in-frame clones and drops some. V and J calls and clone size are as listed in that table; D and trimming were resolved from the DNA. Of about 480,000 clones listed, 75% to 80% are singletons. With 6 bases removed from V and 9 bases from J, the gap between germline ends came to 18 bases. Germline loops: CDR1 SQVTM, CDR2 ANQGSEA. There are 13 residues in the CDR3. Tens of millions of PBMCs served as the genomic DNA source for unsorted samples.

The V gene is TRBV29-1, the J gene TRBJ1-5, with a tentative D call TRBD1 (6 bases). The material sequenced was PBMCs. This clonotype was sampled from a woman in her forties in good health. Some clones in this sample may be carry-over from other donors' samples. In DNA form, the CDR3 reads TGCAGCGTGGCCCGAGCCGAAGGGGGGCCCCAGCATTTT. It codes for CSVARAEGGPQHF.